This section outlines one T cell receptor (beta chain) sequence together with its context. Its antigen is still unknown. No much larger clonotype is one base removed from it; base qualities were not supplied. The sample is drawn from a study of blood T cell repertoires in COVID-19 (TCRdb year 2020). Study-wide context: The collaborator samples originated in the United States, Italy and Spain and spanned the acute and convalescent phases of COVID-19. Subjects who had been exposed to COVID-19, were actively infected with it, or had recovered from it provided the deeply sampled blood TCRbeta repertoires that made up the dataset. HLA class I and class II types, where available, came from metadata supplied by the sample provider rather than from assay-based typing. The samples were drawn from two sources: the first 160 participants of the ongoing ImmuneRACE study, and 950 to 1,500 subjects contributed by 6 global collaborators. The repertoires were released in a freely available public database intended as a resource for research on the immune response to SARS-CoV-2. The material from the prospective study consisted of cDNA or gDNA derived from T cells, B-cell-depleted T cells, or PBMCs. Sample metadata almost always included a de-identified subject ID, COVID-19 status, age in years and sex. On the study overall, not on this receptor specifically: Clinical and demographic metadata were provided uncurated, with the amount varying by source and participant.

TCRbeta CDR3 regions were amplified from genomic DNA using the immunoSEQ Assay, a bias-controlled multiplex PCR. As for the original processing: Nucleated cell counts per sample were estimated from amplification of reference gene primers within the assay. To quantify the absolute abundance of each unique TCRbeta CDR3 rearrangement, sequence reads were collapsed and filtered. For each sample, productive Simpson clonality was calculated by taking the square root of Simpson's diversity index across productive rearrangements. The table was pulled from immuneACCESS by TCRdb, which kept in-frame rearrangements only. Such tables lose some clones; where checked, under half of the loss comes from unresolved V genes, and the rest has no known cause. The DNA gave D and trimming, while V, J and clone size come from that table. The table for this sample lists more than 90,000 clones; around 87% of them were counted only once. About 9.9% of the sample is in the top ten clones.

Collaborating institutions collected whole blood in K2EDTA tubes following their own protocols. For TCRbeta analysis, collaborators shipped samples as frozen whole blood, isolated PBMCs, or DNA extracted from either of those sample types. Sequencing was carried out using peripheral blood. This receptor was identified in a woman younger than 45 with acute or convalescent COVID-19.

The CDR3 region reads CASMTGGMNTEAFF. At the DNA level, the sequence is TGTGCCAGCATGACAGGGGGAATGAACACTGAAGCTTTCTTT. The chain employs TRBV2 and TRBJ1-1, with 9 middle bases fitting TRBD1. Per the germline V gene, SNHLY is the CDR1 and FYNNEI is the CDR2. The germline V end is reduced by 7 bases and the J end by 0 bases; junction bases left unmatched: 3. The cysteine opens and the phenylalanine closes a CDR3 of 14 amino acids. The retained sequence is limited to the CDR3, 42 bases, with the frame set at the first base.